The 23 T cell receptor beta chains below all came from one sample that was sequenced in a study of cytomegalovirus exposure and HLA in healthy donors. PCR used 60 Vbeta primers and 13 Jbeta primers. Clones were read by immunoSEQ multiplex PCR, and TCRdb kept only the in-frame ones, dropping some. There are 130,000 or so clones in the sample; 61% occur only once, and approximately 1.7% lies in the top ten. Sequenced: PBMCs. The receptors shown here come from a male donor in good health and CMV-seronegative.

This clone was detected a few times. The rearrangement uses TRBV30 and TRBJ2-3, with TRBD1 matching over 8 bases. J gave up 1 base and V 1 base, and 4 bases lay outside the gene matches. CDR1 is GTSNPN, CDR2 SVGIG, per germline (reference sequence). This CDR3 is built from 15 residues. CDR3 amino acids: CAWSDPGGRTDTQYF. The CDR3 DNA sequence: TGTGCCTGGAGTGATCCAGGGGGCCGCACAGATACGCAGTATTTT.

This chain uses TRBV28 with TRBJ1-5, with D maybe TRBD1 (6 bases). The ends were cut back, 6 bases at V and 5 bases at J, with 17 bases in the middle. The CDR3 has 15 amino acids. From germline, CDR1 is MDHEN and CDR2 SYDVKM. The CDR3 nucleotides are TGTGCCAGCAGGAGCCTGGGGGCACGGGATCAGCCCCAGCATTTT. Translating gives CASRSLGARDQPQHF.

This clone was observed a few times. J is TRBJ2-2 and V is TRBV7-3; 7 bases align to TRBD2. This CDR3 region has 18 residues. Germline trimming cut 5 bases from V and 1 base from J; bases unmatched to any gene: 13. Germline CDR1 is SGHTA and CDR2 is FQGTGA. Here the CDR3 reads CASSKRDYRSWNTGELFF. The CDR3 nucleotides read TGTGCCAGCAGCAAACGGGACTACCGGAGCTGGAACACCGGGGAGCTGTTTTTT.

The CDR3 region is CASSLTRQGLDTEAFF. CDR3 nucleotide sequence: TGCGCCAGCAGCCTAACCCGACAGGGGTTGGACACTGAAGCTTTCTTT. V usage is TRBV4-1 and J usage is TRBJ1-1, with 8 positions matching TRBD1. V gave up 4 bases and J gave up 3 bases; unmatched junction bases: 10. The CDR3 covers 16 residues. The germline V gene has CDR1 MGHRA and CDR2 YSYEKL.

The sample holds one count of this clone. This chain links TRBV7-9 with TRBJ2-7, with D possibly being TRBD1 (5 bases). V lost 5 bases and J 3 bases, leaving 11 bases between the germline ends. CDR1 is SEHNR, CDR2 FQNEAQ, per germline (reference sequence). The CDR3 is 13 residues long. CDR3 DNA sequence: TGTGCCAGCAGCCGGCAGGGAATCTACGAGCAGTACTTC. It yields the protein CASSRQGIYEQYF. Supplemented by reference TRBV7-9 and TRBJ2-7, the full variable domain reads DTGVSQNPRHKITKRGQNVTFRCDPISEHNRLYWYRQTLGQGPEFLTYFQNEAQLEKSRLLSDRFSAERPKGSFSTLEIQRTEQGDSAMYLCASSRQGIYEQYFGPGTRLTVT.

The chain combines TRBV5-1 with TRBJ2-1; 7 bases match TRBD1. CDR1 and CDR2 (germline): SGHRS, YFSETQ. V shed 4 bases and J 0 bases; nucleotides not matched to a gene: 4. This CDR3 contains 15 residues. CDR3: CASSPTGSSYNEQFF. The CDR3 DNA reads TGCGCCAGCAGCCCGACAGGGAGCTCCTACAATGAGCAGTTCTTC.

The chain combines TRBV5-4 with TRBJ2-3; 10 bases line up with TRBD2. V lost 4 bases and J lost 9; bases outside the gene matches: 11. Germline V lookup: CDR1 SGHNT, CDR2 YYREEE (reference sequence). This CDR3 is built from 15 residues. The CDR3: CASSRSGGAVGTQYF. The DNA of the CDR3 is TGTGCCAGCAGCAGGAGCGGGGGGGCCGTCGGGACGCAGTATTTT.

The table lists this clone with a count of one. For the CDR3, the DNA is TGCGCCAGCAGTCAATCGAAGGTCTCGGGGGGCGAAACTGATGGCTACACCTTC. As protein: CASSQSKVSGGETDGYTF. The V call is TRBV23-1, the J call TRBJ1-2, with a tentative D call TRBD1 (6 bases). TRBV23-1 is flagged as an ORF with uncertain function. The V and J ends lost 0 bases and 6 bases respectively, with 23 bases between them. The CDR3 consists of 18 residues.

The J gene is TRBJ2-5, the V gene TRBV12-5, with TRBD2 identical over 10 bases. Germline V CDR1 and CDR2: LGHNT, FRNRAP. The CDR3 has 15 residues. The V and J ends lost 4 bases and 2 bases, in that order; junction bases with no gene match: 4. The CDR3 here is CASGWEAGGQETQYF. Written as DNA, the CDR3 is TGTGCTAGTGGTTGGGAAGCGGGGGGGCAAGAGACCCAGTACTTC.

This clone was picked up a small number of times. The genes are TRBV6-5 and TRBJ2-7; maybe TRBD2 (5 bases). V dropped 2 bases and J dropped 4 bases, with 9 bases sitting between them. There are 13 residues in the CDR3. The V gene's germline CDR1 is MNHEY and CDR2 SVGAGI. The CDR3 nucleotides are TGTGCCAGCAGTTACGGACTGGGGTACGAGCAGTACTTC. It encodes CASSYGLGYEQYF.

The CDR3 here is CASSPPATTRETQYF. CDR3 nucleotide sequence: TGTGCCAGCTCACCACCGGCGACTACACGAGAGACCCAGTACTTC. This chain uses TRBV18 with TRBJ2-5; perhaps TRBD2 as D (5 bases). The CDR3 sequence is 15 residues long. Germline CDR1 is KGHSH and CDR2 is LQKENI. V dropped 0 bases and J dropped 4 bases, with 12 bases sitting between them. The whole variable domain, filled in from reference TRBV18 and TRBJ2-5, reads NAGVMQNPRHLVRRRGQEARLRCSPMKGHSHVYWYRQLPEEGLKFMVYLQKENIIDESGMPKERFSAEFPKEGPSILRIQQVVRGDSAAYFCASSPPATTRETQYFGPGTRLLVL.

Only one count was recorded for this clone. The chain uses TRBV9 and TRBJ1-2, with 7 bases identical to TRBD1. CDR3 size: 18 residues. V trimming: 1 base; J trimming: 7 bases; junction bases outside the gene matches: 19. Germline V lookup: CDR1 SGDLS, CDR2 YYNGEE. DNA for the CDR3: TGTGCCAGCAGCGTAACCTGGGGTTTGGCAGGGGGGATTGGTGGCTACACCTTC. Translated, it gives CASSVTWGLAGGIGGYTF.

CDR3 protein: CASSRQLNEKLFF. For the CDR3, the DNA is TGTGCCAGCAGCAGACAGCTTAATGAAAAACTGTTTTTT. The chain has TRBV11-2 and TRBJ1-4; D may be TRBD1 (5 bases). In germline, CDR1 is SGHAT, CDR2 FQNNGV. The CDR3 is made up of 13 amino acids. Trimming stripped 5 bases from V and 4 bases from J, with 8 bases between.

This clone was observed a few times. The genes are TRBV5-1 and TRBJ2-3, with D perhaps matching TRBD2 (5 bases). Germline V gene lookup returns CDR1 SGHRS and CDR2 YFSETQ. V gave up 0 bases and J gave up 7 bases, with 9 bases separating them. The CDR3 consists of 13 residues. The CDR3 DNA sequence: TGCGCCAGCAGCTTGGCCGCGGGCCATACGCAGTATTTT. Amino acids: CASSLAAGHTQYF.

The rearrangement links TRBV15 to TRBJ1-5; D gene unclear. This CDR3 region has 15 residues. Between the trimmed V and J ends, which lost 5 bases and 2 bases, there was a span of 13 bases. Germline assignment: CDR1 LNHNV and CDR2 YYDKDF (reference sequence). The CDR3 region is CATSFSRQGNQPQHF. CDR3 nucleotide sequence: TGTGCCACCAGCTTCTCACGTCAGGGCAATCAGCCCCAGCATTTT. The variable domain in full, completed from reference TRBV15 and TRBJ1-5, reads DAMVIQNPRYQVTQFGKPVTLSCSQTLNHNVMYWYQQKSSQAPKLLFHYYDKDFNNEADTPDNFQSRRPNTSFCFLDIRSPGLGDTAMYLCATSFSRQGNQPQHFGDGTRLSIL.

This clone was detected once. The V call is TRBV18, the J call TRBJ1-2, with no clear D. V gave up 0 bases and J gave up 5 bases, with 10 bases separating them. CDR1 and CDR2 (germline): KGHSH, LQKENI. The CDR3 is 14 residues long. CDR3 coding DNA: TGTGCCAGCTCACCACCGTCCCATCGGTATGGCTACACCTTC. It encodes CASSPPSHRYGYTF.

The rearrangement uses TRBV6-5 and TRBJ2-1, with a weak D call TRBD1 (8 bases). The CDR3 runs to 15 residues. The germline V gene encodes CDR1 MNHEY and CDR2 SVGAGI. Trimming removed 0 bases at V and 6 bases at J, with 12 bases between. CDR3 DNA: TGTGCCAGCAGTTACTCACAGGGGGGGCTCAATGAGCAGTTCTTC. This encodes CASSYSQGGLNEQFF.

In its sample, this clone was seen a few times. The V and J genes are TRBV5-4 and TRBJ2-3; possibly TRBD2 for D (5 bases). V was trimmed by 5 bases and J by 0 bases, leaving 16 bases between them. The CDR3 spans 16 residues. CDR1 and CDR2 from the germline V gene are SGHNT and YYREEE (reference sequence). The CDR3 bases are TGTGCCAGCAGTCGGACTGTTCTCGCTAGCACAGATACGCAGTATTTT. Its protein product is CASSRTVLASTDTQYF.

The chain recombines TRBV19 with TRBJ1-3; maybe TRBD1 (5 bases). From germline, CDR1 is LNHDA and CDR2 SQIVND (reference sequence). This CDR3 contains 14 residues. V lost 6 bases to trimming and J lost 1 base, with 10 bases between them. CDR3 residues: CASRLTASGNTIYF. The CDR3 DNA sequence: TGTGCCAGTAGGCTGACAGCTTCTGGAAACACCATATATTTT.

The V and J genes are TRBV5-4 and TRBJ2-7; tentatively, D is TRBD2 (7 bases). The germline gives CDR1 SGHNT, CDR2 YYREEE (reference sequence). Trimming removed 4 bases at V and 5 bases at J, with 25 bases between. The CDR3 spans 17 residues. CDR3 coding DNA: TGTGCCAGCAGCCCCCTGGGGGGGGGCGCAATAGGGAACGAGCAGTACTTC. Translating it yields CASSPLGGGAIGNEQYF. The full variable domain, in which reference TRBV5-4 and TRBJ2-7 provide the parts outside the CDR3, is ETGVTQSPTHLIKTRGQQVTLRCSSQSGHNTVSWYQQALGQGPQFIFQYYREEENGRGNFPPRFSGLQFPNYSSELNVNALELDDSALYLCASSPLGGGAIGNEQYFGPGTRLTVT.

The chain recombines TRBV10-1 with TRBJ1-5; D is undetermined. Looked up from germline, CDR1 is WNHNN and CDR2 is SYGVQD (reference sequence). The CDR3 runs to 13 residues. Trimming left V 4 bases short and J 2 bases short, with 6 bases between. The CDR3 DNA sequence: TGCGCCAGCAGTGTCGGGGGCAATCAGCCCCAGCATTTT. Encoded protein: CASSVGGNQPQHF.

V is TRBV6-5 and J is TRBJ1-4; 10 nucleotides line up with TRBD1. The V gene end was trimmed by 2 bases and the J gene end by 5 bases; junction bases not matched to a gene: 2. The CDR3 consists of 15 residues. In germline, CDR1 is MNHEY, CDR2 SVGAGI. In nucleotides, the CDR3 is TGTGCCAGCAGTTACCGGGACAGGGGAAATGAAAAACTGTTTTTT. As protein: CASSYRDRGNEKLFF.

This chain links TRBV11-2 with TRBJ2-7, with D possibly TRBD1 on 6 matching bases. Germline lookup yields CDR1 SGHAT and CDR2 FQNNGV. V lost 1 base and J lost 3, with 13 bases in between. The CDR3 contains 15 residues. The CDR3 bases are TGTGCCAGCAGCTTAGGGGTCACAGGGTACTACGAGCAGTACTTC. Translating gives CASSLGVTGYYEQYF.